The 20 T cell receptor beta chains presented below share a single source sample, sequenced in a study of blood T cell repertoires in COVID-19. Assay used: immunoSEQ multiplex PCR; TCRdb lists only in-frame clones, some missing. The top ten clones hold 0.9% to 1.5% of a sample with over 350,000 clones, roughly 91% of them seen once. Input material: PBMCs or T cells enriched from blood (not recorded which). The receptors come from a woman aged 18-29 years who had recovered from COVID-19.

This clone has a single count. The chain is built from TRBV11-2 and TRBJ1-1, with no clear D. Germline values: CDR1 SGHAT, CDR2 FQNNGV. The CDR3 has 14 residues. The V gene lost 5 bases and the J gene lost 1 base, with 11 bases spanning the gap. The CDR3 nucleotides read TGTGCCAGCAGCGGAGTCGTCGAGAACACTGAAGCTTTCTTT. As protein: CASSGVVENTEAFF.

The chain carries TRBV6-2 or TRBV6-3 and TRBJ2-3; 8 nucleotides line up with TRBD2. This CDR3 comprises 15 residues. Germline assignment: CDR1 MNHEY and CDR2 SVGEGT. J gave up 4 bases and V 2 bases, and 5 bases lay outside the gene matches. The CDR3 DNA follows: TGTGCCAGCAGTTACCACAGCGGGGGAGCAGATACGCAGTATTTT. This encodes CASSYHSGGADTQYF.

This clone was recorded once. The gene calls are TRBV9 and TRBJ2-2; 8 bases are shared with TRBD2. Per the germline V gene, CDR1 is SGDLS and CDR2 is YYNGEE. The CDR3 totals 16 residues. The J segment lost 9 bases and the V segment lost 1 base, leaving 11 bases of the junction unmatched. The CDR3 sequence: CASSVFGGAFTRELFF. CDR3 DNA sequence: TGTGCCAGCAGCGTATTCGGGGGGGCCTTTACCCGGGAGCTGTTTTTT.

V usage is TRBV6-5 and J usage is TRBJ1-2; no firm D call. Trimming cost V 2 bases and J 8 bases, with 9 bases left between them. The CDR3 is 12 amino acids. The V gene's germline CDR1 is MNHEY and CDR2 SVGAGI. The CDR3 region has the DNA TGTGCCAGCAGTTACGGAGGGCTCGGCTACACCTTC. Protein sequence: CASSYGGLGYTF.

The gene calls are TRBV21-1 and TRBJ2-7; the table calls TRBD2, which could not be checked here. TRBV21-1 is deemed a pseudogene. The CDR3 has 14 amino acids. CDR3 amino acids: CASSSGEDGYEQYF. CDR3 in DNA: TGTGCCAGCAGCTCGGGGGAGGATGGCTACGAGCAGTACTTC.

On this clone itself: One base separates it from a far larger clone, so it is likely a read error. The CDR3 region is CASSGTSGGADTQYF. In DNA, the CDR3 is TGTGCCAGCAGTGGGACTAGCGGGGGGGCAGATACGCAGTATTTT. This chain links TRBV2 with TRBJ2-3; 15 nucleotides line up with TRBD2. Per germline, CDR1 SNHLY and CDR2 FYNNEI. This CDR3 has 15 residues. The J segment lost 4 bases and the V segment lost 4 bases, leaving 0 bases of the junction unmatched.

The chain is built from TRBV7-3 and TRBJ1-2; D may be TRBD1 (6 bases). This CDR3 has 12 residues. Germline values: CDR1 SGHTA, CDR2 FQGTGA. V was clipped by 1 base and J by 8 bases, with 8 bases between them. The CDR3: CASSLKGEGYTF. The CDR3 DNA is TGTGCCAGCAGCTTAAAGGGGGAGGGCTACACCTTC. Complete variable domain (other parts from reference TRBV7-3 and TRBJ1-2): GAGVSQTPSNKVTEKGKYVELRCDPISGHTALYWYRQSLGQGPEFLIYFQGTGAADDSGLPNDRFFAVRPEGSVSTLKIQRTERGDSAVYLCASSLKGEGYTFGSGTRLTVV.

This chain joins TRBV5-6 and TRBJ2-7, with TRBD1 identical over 7 bases. This CDR3 comprises 14 residues. Trimming at V came to 2 bases and at J to 5 bases, leaving 7 bases not matched to a gene. Germline-derived CDR1 and CDR2 are SGHDT and YYEEEE. CDR3 in amino acids: CASSFDRATHEQYF. In nucleotides, the CDR3 is TGTGCCAGCAGCTTCGACAGGGCAACCCACGAGCAGTACTTC.

This chain links TRBV9 with TRBJ2-3; TRBD1 matches 9 bases. This CDR3 contains 17 residues. J gave up 9 bases and V 1 base, and 15 bases lay outside the gene matches. Germline V gives CDR1 SGDLS, CDR2 YYNGEE. The CDR3 loop is CASSVLPPGQGGGTQYF. In DNA form, the CDR3 reads TGTGCCAGCAGCGTACTCCCCCCGGGACAGGGCGGTGGAACGCAGTATTTT.

The rearrangement uses TRBV30 and TRBJ1-1; D unclear. Trimming took 5 bases from V and 6 from J, leaving 13 bases between them. The CDR3 has 12 residues. Germline CDR1 reads GTSNPN; CDR2 reads SVGIG (reference sequence). The CDR3 bases are TGTGCCTGGGGTTCTCAGAGGGCTGAAGCTTTCTTT. Its protein is CAWGSQRAEAFF.

The chain recombines TRBV7-8 with TRBJ1-5, with D hard to call. Germline CDR1 is SGHVS and CDR2 is FQNEAQ. The CDR3 spans 15 residues. Between the trimmed V and J ends, which lost 2 bases and 2 bases, there was a span of 10 bases. The CDR3 loop is CASSLIRQGNQPQHF. CDR3 in DNA: TGTGCCAGCAGCTTAATTAGACAAGGCAATCAGCCCCAGCATTTT. Supplemented by reference TRBV7-8 and TRBJ1-5, the full variable domain reads GAGVSQSPRYKVAKRGQDVALRCDPISGHVSLFWYQQALGQGPEFLTYFQNEAQLDKSGLPSDRFFAERPEGSVSTLKIQRTQQEDSAVYLCASSLIRQGNQPQHFGDGTRLSIL.

The chain is built from TRBV5-5 and TRBJ1-5, with unresolved D. Germline V gene lookup returns CDR1 SGHKS and CDR2 YYEKEE (reference sequence). This CDR3 has 13 residues. The germline V and J ends were trimmed by 4 bases and 5 bases, with 10 bases remaining between them. CDR3 DNA sequence: TGTGCCAGCAGCCTCATCCCGGATCAGCCCCAGCATTTT. It codes for CASSLIPDQPQHF.

The chain is built from TRBV28 and TRBJ1-5; 10 bases line up with TRBD1. The CDR3 is 18 amino acids. Germline V gene sequence: CDR1 MDHEN, CDR2 SYDVKM. Unmatched junction bases numbered 12, after V lost 3 bases and J lost 4 bases. The CDR3 spells CASSFVSRGQGGNQPQHF. CDR3 in DNA: TGTGCCAGCAGTTTCGTTTCTCGAGGACAGGGGGGAAATCAGCCCCAGCATTTT.

The chain recombines TRBV5-6 with TRBJ1-2, with D uncertain. V lost 4 bases, J lost 5 bases, and 12 bases lay in between. Germline V gene lookup returns CDR1 SGHDT and CDR2 YYEEEE. This CDR3 comprises 13 residues. The CDR3, as DNA: TGTGCCAGCAGCGCTATACGGAGTTATGGCTACACCTTC. Translating gives CASSAIRSYGYTF.

This chain uses TRBV13 with TRBJ1-2, with D tentatively TRBD1 (5 bases). V dropped 8 bases and J dropped 1 base, with 17 bases sitting between them. The CDR3 has 15 amino acids. Germline CDR1 reads PRHDT; CDR2 reads FYEKMQ (reference sequence). The CDR3 sequence: CASVSAGRLNYGYTF. The CDR3 DNA is TGTGCCAGCGTATCGGCGGGGCGACTTAACTATGGCTACACCTTC.

This chain connects TRBV3-1 (or the pseudogene TRBV3-2) to TRBJ1-4, with D possibly matching TRBD1 (6 bases). The CDR3 consists of 14 residues. The germline V gene encodes CDR1 LGHDT and CDR2 YNNKEL (reference sequence). V lost 0 bases, J lost 7 bases, and 9 bases lay in between. The CDR3 DNA sequence: TGTGCCAGCAGCCAAGACGGCAGGGGTGAAAAACTGTTTTTT. Translating it yields CASSQDGRGEKLFF.

This clone showed up just once. The chain carries TRBV12-5 and TRBJ2-5; 8 bases are shared with TRBD2. CDR3 length: 19 residues. J gave up 5 bases and V 0 bases, and 17 bases lay outside the gene matches. Germline CDR1 is LGHNT and CDR2 is FRNRAP. Written as DNA, the CDR3 is TGTGCTAGTGGTTTGGTAGCGGACGGGGTGGTAGCGGGGAGGGAGACCCAGTACTTC. It codes for CASGLVADGVVAGRETQYF.

The V and J genes are TRBV19 and TRBJ2-7; TRBD1 agrees at 7 bases. V dropped 0 bases and J dropped 0; count of bases not matched to a gene: 5. The CDR3 runs 16 residues. Germline V gene data show CDR1 as LNHDA and CDR2 as SQIVND (reference sequence). The CDR3 sequence is CASSIEVGTASYEQYF. In nucleotides, the CDR3 is TGTGCCAGTAGTATAGAGGTCGGGACAGCCTCCTACGAGCAGTACTTC.

J is TRBJ2-3 and V is TRBV29-1; D not resolved. The CDR3 covers 14 residues. Trimming took 7 bases from V and 2 from J, leaving 16 bases between them. The germline gives CDR1 SQVTM, CDR2 ANQGSEA. CDR3 coding DNA: TGCAGCGGCGGATCGGTCCCACTCACAGATACGCAGTATTTT. This translates into CSGGSVPLTDTQYF.

The genes are TRBV4-1 and TRBJ2-3, with 8 bases matching TRBD2. Losses at the gene ends were 1 base for V and 0 bases for J; bases not matched to a gene: 0. The CDR3 runs to 15 residues. CDR1 is MGHRA and CDR2 is YSYEKL in the germline V gene. The CDR3, as DNA: TGCGCCAGCAGCCAAGGACTAGCGAGCACAGATACGCAGTATTTT. Residues: CASSQGLASTDTQYF.